This entry lists 2 T cell receptor beta chains sequenced from one sample in a study of identical twins. TCRdb reprocessed the 5' RACE reads with MiXCR, giving one entry per CDR3 protein. This table has roughly 290,000 distinct CDR3 sequences, roughly 8.6% appearing once. Separately, the same data were catalogued under a study of yellow fever vaccine responses in identical twins.

The sequencing sample was made of CD8+ T cells sorted from blood. The origin of the receptors is a woman between 18 and 30 years old in good health.

The rearrangement links TRBV11-2 to TRBJ1-1, with a tentative D call TRBD1 (5 bases). Germline CDR1 is SGHAT and CDR2 is FQNNGV. The germline V and J ends were trimmed by 0 bases and 0 bases, with 14 bases remaining between them. The CDR3 is 17 residues long. The chain's CDR3 is CASSLEGEGAMNTEAFF. CDR3 in DNA: TGTGCCAGCAGCTTAGAAGGGGAAGGTGCCATGAACACTGAAGCTTTCTTT. The full variable domain, in which reference TRBV11-2 and TRBJ1-1 provide the parts outside the CDR3, is EAGVAQSPRYKIIEKRQSVAFWCNPISGHATLYWYQQILGQGPKLLIQFQNNGVVDDSQLPKDRFSAERLKGVDSTLKIQPAKLEDSAVYLCASSLEGEGAMNTEAFFGQGTRLTVV.

This clonotype has just a few counts. The chain couples TRBV11-2 to TRBJ2-7; TRBD2 matches at 7 bases. Trimming removed 1 base from V and 3 bases from J; junction bases left unmatched: 6. Germline CDR1 and CDR2: SGHAT and FQNNGV. CDR3 length: 15 residues. The CDR3 DNA follows: TGTGCCAGCAGCTTAGGGCCTGGGGACTACTACGAGCAGTACTTC. This gives the protein CASSLGPGDYYEQYF.